This section outlines one T cell receptor (beta chain) sequence together with its context. This entry comes from a study of cytomegalovirus exposure and HLA in healthy donors. Study summary: Across 300 to 400 genotyped donors, around 80% landed in the Caucasian-associated ancestry cluster.

It was with 60 Vbeta and 13 Jbeta primers that the PCR ran. Sequencing was performed with immunoSEQ multiplex PCR; in TCRdb, only in-frame clones are kept and a portion is missing. The sample shows approximately 150,000 clones, roughly 80% of them seen only once. V dropped 0 bases and J dropped 6; count of bases not matched to a gene: 8. The germline V gene has CDR1 LGHNA and CDR2 YSLEER. The CDR3 runs 16 residues. The clonotype comes from a human donor in good health. The genes are TRBV4-3 and TRBJ1-2; 9 bases agree with TRBD1. The specimen sequenced was PBMCs. DNA of the CDR3: TGCGCCAGCAGCCAAGAAATCGTGGGACAGGGAAATGGCTACACCTTC. Encoded protein: CASSQEIVGQGNGYTF.